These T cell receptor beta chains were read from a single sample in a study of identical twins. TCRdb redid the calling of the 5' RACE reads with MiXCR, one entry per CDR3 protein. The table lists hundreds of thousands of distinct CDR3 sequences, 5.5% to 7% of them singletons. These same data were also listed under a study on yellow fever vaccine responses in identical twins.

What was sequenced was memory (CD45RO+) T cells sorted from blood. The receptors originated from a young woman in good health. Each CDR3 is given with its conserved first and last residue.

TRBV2,CASRKQGHYGYTF
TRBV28,CASRLNSGNTIYF
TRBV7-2,CASSMRGNSPLHF
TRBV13,CASSPREFTDTQYF
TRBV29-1,CSAFLRDRGSEKLFF
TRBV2,CASSEMGQGEQPQHF
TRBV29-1,CSVVQGYAGYTF
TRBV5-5,CASSDRAIQGNEQFF
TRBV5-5,CASSFRQGVDTEAFF
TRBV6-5,CASSYPQGKETQYF
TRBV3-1,CASSPPYLNNEQFF
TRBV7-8,CASSLAFTETQYF
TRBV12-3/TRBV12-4,CASSNRGRVGQETQYF
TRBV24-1,CATSDPGQLDTIYF
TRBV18,CASSPPASPGTQYF
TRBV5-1,CASSWGQSPGF
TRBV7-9,CASSVGPEAFF
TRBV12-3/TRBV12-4,CASRASGPPNNEQFF
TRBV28,CASYDRGGNTIYF
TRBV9,CASQGPAGEQYF
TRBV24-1,CATSDPASSYNEQFF
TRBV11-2,CASSLVAHSGGGVGEQFF
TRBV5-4,CASSGRDRTDTQYF
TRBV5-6,CASSLYSNSNQPQHF
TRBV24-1,CATSSLKGFPYNEQFF
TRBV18,CASSPSSGRKNTEAFF
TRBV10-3,CAISDGTTGNTGELFF
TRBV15,CATRSGLQGTDTQYF
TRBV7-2,CASSQTSGGWNTGELFF
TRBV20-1,CSAIYLGSNQPQHF
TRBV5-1,CASSFRGLTGRDYGYTF
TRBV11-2,CASSSSRQETQYF
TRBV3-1,CASSQMGQGADEQYF
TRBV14,CASRSSGRSHEQYF
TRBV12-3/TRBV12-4,CASSTGLAGDTQYF
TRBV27,CATGLAGVFGEQYF
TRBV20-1,CSARRPPNTGEAFF
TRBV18,CASSPPGSLYEQYF